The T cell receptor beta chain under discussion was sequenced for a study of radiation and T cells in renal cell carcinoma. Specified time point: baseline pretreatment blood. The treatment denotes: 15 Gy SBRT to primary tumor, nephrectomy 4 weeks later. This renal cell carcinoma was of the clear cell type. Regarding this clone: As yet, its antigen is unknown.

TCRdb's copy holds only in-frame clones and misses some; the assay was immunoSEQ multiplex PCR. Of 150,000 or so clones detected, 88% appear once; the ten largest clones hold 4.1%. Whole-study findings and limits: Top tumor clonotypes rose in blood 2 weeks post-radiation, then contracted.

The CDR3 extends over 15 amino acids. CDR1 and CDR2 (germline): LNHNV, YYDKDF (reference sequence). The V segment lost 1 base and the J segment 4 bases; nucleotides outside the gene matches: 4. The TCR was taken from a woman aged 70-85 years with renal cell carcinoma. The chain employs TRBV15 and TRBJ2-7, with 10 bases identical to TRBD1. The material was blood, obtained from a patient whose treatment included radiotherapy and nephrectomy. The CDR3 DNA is TGTGCCACCAGCAGAGGCGGGACAGGGGCTTACGAGCAGTACTTC. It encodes CATSRGGTGAYEQYF.